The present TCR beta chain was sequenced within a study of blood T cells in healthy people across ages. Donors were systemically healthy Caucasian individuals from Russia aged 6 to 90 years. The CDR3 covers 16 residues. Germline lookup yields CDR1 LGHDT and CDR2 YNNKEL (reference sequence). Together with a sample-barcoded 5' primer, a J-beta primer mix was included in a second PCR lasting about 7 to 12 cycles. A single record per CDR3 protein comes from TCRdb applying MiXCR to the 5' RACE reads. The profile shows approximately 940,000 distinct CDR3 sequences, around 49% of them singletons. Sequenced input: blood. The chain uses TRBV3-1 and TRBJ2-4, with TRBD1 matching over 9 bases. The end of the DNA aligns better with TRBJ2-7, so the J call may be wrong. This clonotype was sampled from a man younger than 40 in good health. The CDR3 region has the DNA TGTGCCAGCAGCCAAGACTACCGGGACAGGGCACACGAGCAGTACTTC. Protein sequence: CASSQDYRDRAHEQYF.